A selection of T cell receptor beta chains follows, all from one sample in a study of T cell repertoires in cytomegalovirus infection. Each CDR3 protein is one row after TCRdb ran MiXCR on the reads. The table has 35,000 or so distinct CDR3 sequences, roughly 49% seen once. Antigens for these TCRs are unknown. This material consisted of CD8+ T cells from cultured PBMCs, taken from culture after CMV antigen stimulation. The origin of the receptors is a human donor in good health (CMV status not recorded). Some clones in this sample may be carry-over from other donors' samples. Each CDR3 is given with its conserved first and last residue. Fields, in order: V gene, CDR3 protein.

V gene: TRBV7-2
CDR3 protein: CASSLEIGAGETQYF

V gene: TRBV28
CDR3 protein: CASRSTWAAYEQYF

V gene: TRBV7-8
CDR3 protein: CASSSDPTYVGYTF

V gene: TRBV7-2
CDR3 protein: CASSYRGRVEKLFF

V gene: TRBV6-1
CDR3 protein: CASSRRANTGELFF

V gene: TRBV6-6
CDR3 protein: CASRGQGLVYEQYF

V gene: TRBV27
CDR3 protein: CASSFASNTGELFF

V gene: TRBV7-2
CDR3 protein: CASSEGQGSYEQYF

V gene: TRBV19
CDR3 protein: CASIPTGGDTEAFF

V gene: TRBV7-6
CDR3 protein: CASSPTAGNTGELFF

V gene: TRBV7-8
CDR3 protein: CASSPRDRGGYTF

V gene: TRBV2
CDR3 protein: CATGYEQYF

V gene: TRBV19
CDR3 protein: CASSEDRGLKNTEAFF

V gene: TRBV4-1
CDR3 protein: CASSQGQGDEQYF

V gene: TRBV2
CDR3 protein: CARGAISGGADTQYF

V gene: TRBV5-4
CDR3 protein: CASGRGDSEAFF

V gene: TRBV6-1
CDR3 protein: CASSVRDREYSSTDTQYF

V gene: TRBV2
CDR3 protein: CATLGVHTEAFF

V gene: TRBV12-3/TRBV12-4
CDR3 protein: CASTTQGFPHGNTQYF

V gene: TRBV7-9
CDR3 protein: CASSFGDLYEQYF

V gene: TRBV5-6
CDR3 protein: CASSLDSGGTEQYF

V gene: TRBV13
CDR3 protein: CASTAEVRGRNTEAFF

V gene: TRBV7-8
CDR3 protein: CASSLVGENTEAFF

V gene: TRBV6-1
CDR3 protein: CASPPLDRASGGELFF

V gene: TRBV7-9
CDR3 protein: CASSFTGPASGNTIYF

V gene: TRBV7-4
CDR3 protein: CASRGSGIGTSYGYTF

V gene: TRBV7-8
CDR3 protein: CASRDRGNEQYF

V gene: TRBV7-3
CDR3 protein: CASSSPRANNEQFF

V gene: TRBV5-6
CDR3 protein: CASSLDPGAGPGFEQFF

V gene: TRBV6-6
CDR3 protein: CASSLQGAGDGNNEQFF

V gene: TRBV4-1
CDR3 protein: CASSQEGGAGGNSYNEQFF

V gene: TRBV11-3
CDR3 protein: CASSSTSGRANEQFF

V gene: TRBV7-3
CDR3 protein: CASSSSGTSGETQYF

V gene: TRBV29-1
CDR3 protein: CSVVSRDTTYGYTF

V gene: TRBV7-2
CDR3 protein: CASSLEGDPSYEQYF

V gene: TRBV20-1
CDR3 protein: CSASQLMNTEAFF

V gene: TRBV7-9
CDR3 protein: CASSSGQEYGYTF

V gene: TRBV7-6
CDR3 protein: CASSPRTGDAYEQYF

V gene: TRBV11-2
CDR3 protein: CASSQGYNQPQHF

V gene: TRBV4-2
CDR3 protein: CASSQEGPGLAVHEQFF

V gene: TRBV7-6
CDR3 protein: CASSQTSGRRNEQFF

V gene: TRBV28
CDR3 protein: CASSFYGGNQPQHF

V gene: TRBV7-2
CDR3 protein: CASSHRHEQYF

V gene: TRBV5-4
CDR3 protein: CASSSARSGGNEQFF

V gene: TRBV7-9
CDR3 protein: CASSRLPPGGRRSPIYEQYF

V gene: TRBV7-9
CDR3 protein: CASSFSRDPDQPQHF

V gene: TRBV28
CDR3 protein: CASSLGLYEQYF

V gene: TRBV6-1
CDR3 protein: CAVYSRLTNTEAFF

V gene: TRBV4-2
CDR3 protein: CASSSQAEGVDEQFF

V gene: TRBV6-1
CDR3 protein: CASSGQGESHGYTF

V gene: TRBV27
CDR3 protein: CASRRRGTEAFF

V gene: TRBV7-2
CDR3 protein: CASSLVGGLNFNEQFF

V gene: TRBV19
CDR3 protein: CASTERLGDEQYF

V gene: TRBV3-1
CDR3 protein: CASSRAPDRGRYEQYF

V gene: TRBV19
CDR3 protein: CASSIGRGQHF

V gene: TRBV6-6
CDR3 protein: CASSLGKTSGSFTDTQYF

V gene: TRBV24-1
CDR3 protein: CATSESGALNQPQHF

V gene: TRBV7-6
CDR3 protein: CASSREGLWTGTEAFF

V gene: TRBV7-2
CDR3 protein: CASSLRLAGGAPDEITQYF